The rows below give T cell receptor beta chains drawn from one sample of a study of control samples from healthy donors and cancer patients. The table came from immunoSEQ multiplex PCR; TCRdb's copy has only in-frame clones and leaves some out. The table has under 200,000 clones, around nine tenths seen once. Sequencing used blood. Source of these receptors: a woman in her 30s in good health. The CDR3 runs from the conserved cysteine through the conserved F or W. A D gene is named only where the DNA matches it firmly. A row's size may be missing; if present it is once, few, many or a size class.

DNA: TGTGCCCCATCAATCGGGGACGCCCGTTGGACCGGGGAGCTGTTTTTT
CDR3: CAPSIGDARWTGELFF
length: 16
J: TRBJ2-2
size: NA
D: NA
V: TRBV3-1/TRBV3-2

DNA: TGCAGCGTTGAAGAACATTTGGGCAATCAGCCCCAGCATTTT
CDR3: CSVEEHLGNQPQHF
length: 14
J: TRBJ1-5
size: NA
D: NA
V: TRBV29-1

DNA: TGTGCCAGCAGCTTGAGGCGGGAAGAGACCCAGTACTTC
CDR3: CASSLRREETQYF
length: 13
J: TRBJ2-5
size: NA
D: NA
V: TRBV7-3

DNA: TGTGCCAGCACGGCCCCCGCCGGGGAGCTGTTTTTT
CDR3: CASTAPAGELFF
length: 12
J: TRBJ2-2
size: NA
D: NA
V: TRBV21-1

DNA: TGTGCCAGCGGACTAGCGGGAGTGGATACGCAGTATTTT
CDR3: CASGLAGVDTQYF
length: 13
J: TRBJ2-3
size: once
D: TRBD2
V: TRBV7-2

DNA: TGTGCCAGCAGCTTAACTAGCGGAGCCTACGAGCAGTACTTC
CDR3: CASSLTSGAYEQYF
length: 14
J: TRBJ2-7
size: NA
D: TRBD2
V: TRBV7-9

DNA: TGTGCCACCAGCAGAGATTCCCTAGCGGGAGCGGGCGGGGAGCTGTTTTTT
CDR3: CATSRDSLAGAGGELFF
length: 17
J: TRBJ2-2
size: NA
D: TRBD2
V: TRBV15

DNA: TGTGCCAGCAGCCTGACGGTTGCCGAGCAGTACTTC
CDR3: CASSLTVAEQYF
length: 12
J: TRBJ2-7
size: NA
D: NA
V: TRBV7-9

DNA: TGTGCCAGCAGTGCCGACAGGACTTCGAACTCCAACTATGGCTACACCTTC
CDR3: CASSADRTSNSNYGYTF
length: 17
J: TRBJ1-2
size: NA
D: NA
V: TRBV28

DNA: TGTGCCAGCAAACGACGGGTCACAGATACGCAGTATTTT
CDR3: CASKRRVTDTQYF
length: 13
J: TRBJ2-3
size: NA
D: NA
V: TRBV28

DNA: TGTGCCACCAGTGATCTTGGACAGCGGGAGCAGTACTTC
CDR3: CATSDLGQREQYF
length: 13
J: TRBJ2-7
size: NA
D: NA
V: TRBV24-1

DNA: TGCGCCAGCAGTCGGGAGGGCGGGAATGAGCAGTTCTTC
CDR3: CASSREGGNEQFF
length: 13
J: TRBJ2-1
size: NA
D: TRBD2
V: TRBV10-2

DNA: TGTGCCAGTAGTATCCGGACCCAGTACTTC
CDR3: CASSIRTQYF
length: 10
J: TRBJ2-5
size: NA
D: NA
V: TRBV19

DNA: TGTGCCATCTCCCACGGACAGGGCTACGAGCAGTACTTC
CDR3: CAISHGQGYEQYF
length: 13
J: TRBJ2-7
size: few
D: TRBD1
V: TRBV10-3

DNA: TGTGCCACACAACATTATAGCAATCAGCCCCAGCATTTT
CDR3: CATQHYSNQPQHF
length: 13
J: TRBJ1-5
size: NA
D: NA
V: TRBV24-1

DNA: TGTGCCAGCAGTTTCTCACAGGACACCAAACAGCATTTT
CDR3: CASSFSQDTKQHF
length: 13
J: TRBJ1-5
size: NA
D: NA
V: TRBV28

DNA: TGTGCCAGTAGTATAGCCCGGACGGTCTTCTTC
CDR3: CASSIARTVFF
length: 11
J: TRBJ1-2
size: once
D: NA
V: TRBV19

DNA: TGTGCCAGTAGTCCAATGGGGGGCAGGCTCACTGAAGCTTTCTTT
CDR3: CASSPMGGRLTEAFF
length: 15
J: TRBJ1-1
size: NA
D: NA
V: TRBV19

DNA: TGTGCCAGCAGCCCACGGGGGAATGAAAGGGGTGAGCAGTTCTTC
CDR3: CASSPRGNERGEQFF
length: 15
J: TRBJ2-1
size: NA
D: NA
V: TRBV9

DNA: TGCAGCGCGAGTGGGACAGGGCAGAGTGAGCAGTTCTTC
CDR3: CSASGTGQSEQFF
length: 13
J: TRBJ2-1
size: NA
D: TRBD1
V: TRBV29-1

DNA: TGCGCCAGCAGCCAAGGAGGGGGAGAGGCAGATACGCAGTATTTT
CDR3: CASSQGGGEADTQYF
length: 15
J: TRBJ2-3
size: NA
D: NA
V: TRBV4-3

DNA: TGTGCCAGCAGTTTACCCACAGGGGATGAAGCGGGAGTCGGCGACGAGCAGTACTTC
CDR3: CASSLPTGDEAGVGDEQYF
length: 19
J: TRBJ2-7
size: NA
D: NA
V: TRBV28

DNA: TGTGCCACCAGTGATCCAGACGTAGCTGGGCGGACAGATACGCAGTATTTT
CDR3: CATSDPDVAGRTDTQYF
length: 17
J: TRBJ2-3
size: NA
D: NA
V: TRBV24-1

DNA: TGCGCCAGCAGCTTGGGGCTCAGGGTGGACCAAGAGACCCAGTACTTC
CDR3: CASSLGLRVDQETQYF
length: 16
J: TRBJ2-5
size: NA
D: NA
V: TRBV5-1